This T cell receptor beta chain was captured in a study of shared clonotypes between healthy human individuals. The CDR3 extends over 14 amino acids. Trimming stripped 1 base from V and 4 bases from J, with 13 bases between. Germline assignment: CDR1 SQVTM and CDR2 ANQGSEA. Division of CD4+ cells produced a CD45RA+ naive subset and a CD45RA-negative memory subset. Sequencing was at deep level. DNA at about 0.2 ug, 25,000 to 35,000 T cell genomes, went into sorted-subset replicate PCRs. Profiling relied on immunoSEQ multiplex PCR, and the TCRdb table lists in-frame clones only, not all of them. The table has over a million clones, around 75% seen once.

Sequences were obtained from memory CD4+ T cells sorted from blood. Subset given: CD45RA-negative fraction. The receptor's source is a young man in good health. The genes are TRBV29-1 and TRBJ1-2, with D possibly being TRBD1 (6 bases). The CDR3 nucleotides read TGCAGCGTTGAAGTCGGGGGGCGTCCCTATGGCTACACCTTC. Its protein product is CSVEVGGRPYGYTF.